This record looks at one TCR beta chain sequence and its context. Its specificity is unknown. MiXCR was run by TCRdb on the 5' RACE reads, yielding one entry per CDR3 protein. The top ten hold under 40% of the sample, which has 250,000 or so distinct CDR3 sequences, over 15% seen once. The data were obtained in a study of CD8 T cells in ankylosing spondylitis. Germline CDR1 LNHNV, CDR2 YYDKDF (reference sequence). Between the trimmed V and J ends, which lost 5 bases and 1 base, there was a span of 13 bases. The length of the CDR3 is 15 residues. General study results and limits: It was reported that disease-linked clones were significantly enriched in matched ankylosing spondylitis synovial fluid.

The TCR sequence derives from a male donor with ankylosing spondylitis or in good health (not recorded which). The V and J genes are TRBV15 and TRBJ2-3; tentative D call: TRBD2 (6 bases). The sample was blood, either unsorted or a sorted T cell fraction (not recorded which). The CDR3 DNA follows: TGTGCCACCAGCCGACACGCTAGCGGCACAGATACGCAGTATTTT. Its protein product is CATSRHASGTDTQYF. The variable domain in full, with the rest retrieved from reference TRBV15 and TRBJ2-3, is DAMVIQNPRYQVTQFGKPVTLSCSQTLNHNVMYWYQQKSSQAPKLLFHYYDKDFNNEADTPDNFQSRRPNTSFCFLDIRSPGLGDTAMYLCATSRHASGTDTQYFGPGTRLTVL.